Below are 17 T cell receptor beta chains sequenced from a single sample in a study of blood T cell repertoires in COVID-19 (dated by TCRdb to 2020 to 2022). To prepare the library, the immunoSEQ multiplex PCR assay was applied. Not all clones reach the TCRdb copy of this immuneACCESS table, which keeps in-frame sequences only. Checked studies attribute under half of the gap to unresolved V genes and leave the rest unexplained. The sample has hundreds of thousands of clones on record, 88% of them singletons. The ten largest clones represent roughly 10% of the sample. Specimen: peripheral blood. These receptors were obtained from a woman in her sixties or seventies with COVID-19, enrolled during active disease.

The chain couples TRBV30 to TRBJ1-4; maybe TRBD1 (5 bases). This CDR3 comprises 14 residues. Trimming pared 5 bases from V and 4 bases from J, leaving 14 bases between. Germline-derived CDR1 and CDR2 are GTSNPN and SVGIG (reference sequence). The CDR3 protein is CAWSRAGFNEKLFF. CDR3 nucleotides: TGTGCCTGGTCCAGGGCTGGATTTAATGAAAAACTGTTTTTT.

The V gene is TRBV19, the J gene TRBJ1-2; TRBD1 might be the D (6 bases). This CDR3 has 14 amino acids. V was clipped by 5 bases and J by 6 bases, with 16 bases between them. Per the germline V gene, CDR1 is LNHDA and CDR2 is SQIVND (reference sequence). CDR3 sequence: CASSSRRGADGYTF. The CDR3 coding sequence is TGTGCCAGTAGTTCTCGGCGGGGGGCTGATGGCTACACCTTC.

The gene calls are TRBV21-1 and TRBJ2-7; the listed D gene, TRBD2, was not tested against the DNA. TRBV21-1 is deemed a pseudogene. The CDR3 is made up of 17 amino acids. The CDR3 region has the DNA TGTGCCAGCAGCCTGTCGGGACTAGCGGGAGGGACCTACGAGCAGTACTTC. It specifies CASSLSGLAGGTYEQYF.

This clone was picked up a small number of times. V and J are TRBV12-3 or TRBV12-4 and TRBJ1-3; D call uncertain. V dropped 8 bases and J dropped 0 bases, with 8 bases sitting between them. This CDR3 comprises 13 residues. The chain's CDR3 is CASDRVSGNTIYF. The CDR3 DNA reads TGTGCCAGCGACCGGGTCTCTGGAAACACCATATATTTT.

The chain is built from TRBV3-1 (or the pseudogene TRBV3-2) and TRBJ1-2; 9 nucleotides align to TRBD1. CDR1 and CDR2 (germline): LGHDT, YNNKEL (reference sequence). There are 16 residues in the CDR3. Trimming cost V 4 bases and J 4 bases; bases outside gene matches: 10. This chain's CDR3 is CASSPPYRGLSYGYTF. The CDR3 DNA reads as TGTGCCAGCAGCCCCCCATACAGGGGGCTAAGCTATGGCTACACCTTC.

Here the CDR3 reads CASSLPGLSLYEQYF. Written as DNA, the CDR3 is TGTGCCAGCAGCCTGCCGGGACTATCTTTATACGAGCAGTACTTC. V is TRBV5-6 and J is TRBJ2-7; TRBD2 matches 7 bases. The CDR3 extends over 15 amino acids. Germline CDR1 is SGHDT and CDR2 is YYEEEE. V shed 4 bases and J 4 bases; nucleotides not matched to a gene: 11.

The genes are TRBV6-1 and TRBJ1-1; 8 nucleotides line up with TRBD1. Germline V lookup: CDR1 MNHNS, CDR2 SASEGT. V was clipped by 2 bases and J by 1 base; unmatched bases: 12. The CDR3 is 18 residues long. The CDR3 region is CASSEPNSGDRWNTEAFF. DNA of the CDR3: TGTGCCAGCAGTGAACCTAACTCAGGGGACAGGTGGAACACTGAAGCTTTCTTT.

The chain employs TRBV27 and TRBJ2-7; 13 bases match TRBD2. The germline V gene has CDR1 MNHEY and CDR2 SMNVEV (reference sequence). This CDR3 has 20 amino acids. After removal of 7 bases from V and 6 bases from J, the junction contained 24 bases not matched to a gene. The CDR3 here is CASIELNWTSGSTRASEQYF. CDR3 DNA sequence: TGTGCCAGCATCGAGTTAAATTGGACTAGCGGGAGTACGCGGGCCTCCGAGCAGTACTTC.

The rearrangement links TRBV11-3 to TRBJ1-2, with 8 bases aligning to TRBD1. CDR3 size: 15 residues. Unmatched junction bases numbered 8, after V lost 4 bases and J lost 4 bases. Germline V gives CDR1 SGHNT, CDR2 YENEEA. The CDR3 nucleotides read TGTGCCAGCAGCTCCGGATTCGGGACAGGCTATGGCTACACCTTC. Translated, it gives CASSSGFGTGYGYTF.

The chain uses TRBV6-1 and TRBJ2-7, with D possibly TRBD2 on 6 matching bases. Deletions cut 0 bases from V and 2 bases from J, with 14 bases between. Germline CDR1 and CDR2: MNHNS and SASEGT. The CDR3 extends over 16 amino acids. CDR3 in amino acids: CASSEALAGSAYEQYF. The CDR3 region has the DNA TGTGCCAGCAGTGAAGCGCTGGCGGGAAGCGCCTACGAGCAGTACTTC.

As DNA, the CDR3 is TGTGCCAGCTCACCGGGACAGAGCGATTCACCCCTCCACTTT. Translating gives CASSPGQSDSPLHF. This rearrangement joins TRBV18 to TRBJ1-6, with 7 bases aligning to TRBD1. CDR3 length: 14 residues. Germline CDR1 and CDR2: KGHSH and LQKENI. V was clipped by 3 bases and J by 8 bases; unmatched bases: 4.

This clone occurred once. V usage is TRBV7-9 and J usage is TRBJ1-1, with no clear D. V lost 4 bases and J lost 1, with 10 bases in between. Germline V gives CDR1 SEHNR, CDR2 FQNEAQ (reference sequence). The CDR3 runs to 14 residues. The DNA of the CDR3 is TGTGCCAGCAGCTCAAATCAGGAGAACACTGAAGCTTTCTTT. Its protein product is CASSSNQENTEAFF.

This chain links TRBV5-1 with TRBJ1-2, with D possibly matching TRBD1 (6 bases). Germline CDR1 is SGHRS and CDR2 is YFSETQ. The CDR3 length is 13 residues. The V end lost 0 bases, the J end lost 8 bases, and 11 bases lay between the germline ends. CDR3 sequence (DNA): TGCGCCAGCAGCTTGGAGGGGGTAGTGGGCTACACCTTC. Its protein product is CASSLEGVVGYTF.

The V gene is TRBV6-1, the J gene TRBJ2-5; D gene uncertain. Trimming took 0 bases from V and 4 from J, leaving 12 bases between them. The CDR3 covers 15 residues. The germline CDR1 and CDR2 sequences are MNHNS and SASEGT. CDR3 in amino acids: CASSEAGSGRETQYF. The CDR3 coding sequence is TGTGCCAGCAGTGAAGCTGGCAGTGGGCGAGAGACCCAGTACTTC.

The chain has TRBV6-2 or TRBV6-3 and TRBJ1-1; D might be TRBD1 (5 bases). Trimming took 4 bases from V and 1 from J, leaving 10 bases between them. Germline CDR1 and CDR2: MNHEY and SVGEGT. The CDR3 length is 14 residues. This CDR3 reads CASSSLQGNTEAFF. In nucleotides, the CDR3 is TGTGCCAGCAGTTCATTGCAGGGGAACACTGAAGCTTTCTTT.

CDR3 nucleotide sequence: TGTGCCAGCAGCTTAGTAGCGGACTCCTACAATGAGCAGTTCTTC. Encoded protein: CASSLVADSYNEQFF. V usage is TRBV7-2 and J usage is TRBJ2-1; possibly TRBD2 for D (6 bases). Per germline, CDR1 SGHTA and CDR2 FQGNSA. The CDR3 consists of 15 residues. Trimming stripped 1 base from V and 0 bases from J, with 7 bases between.

The genes are TRBV6-5 and TRBJ2-1, with 8 nucleotides matching TRBD2. The germline gives CDR1 MNHEY, CDR2 SVGAGI. CDR3 length: 16 residues. V lost 0 bases, J lost 9 bases, and 10 bases stayed unmatched. The CDR3 reads CASSYSISGRRVEQFF. CDR3 sequence (DNA): TGTGCCAGCAGTTACTCGATAAGCGGGAGAAGGGTTGAGCAGTTCTTC.